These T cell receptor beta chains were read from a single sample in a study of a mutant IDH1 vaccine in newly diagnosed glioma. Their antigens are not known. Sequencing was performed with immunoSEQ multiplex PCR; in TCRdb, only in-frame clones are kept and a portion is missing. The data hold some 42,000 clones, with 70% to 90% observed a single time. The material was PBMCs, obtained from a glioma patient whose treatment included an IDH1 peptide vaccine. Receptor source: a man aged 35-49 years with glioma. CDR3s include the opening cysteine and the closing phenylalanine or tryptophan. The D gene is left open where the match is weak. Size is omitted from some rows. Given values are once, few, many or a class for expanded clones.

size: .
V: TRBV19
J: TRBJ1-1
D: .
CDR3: CASSLMALGRAGTEAFF
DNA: TGTGCCAGTAGTCTCATGGCCTTAGGCAGGGCGGGAACTGAAGCTTTCTTT

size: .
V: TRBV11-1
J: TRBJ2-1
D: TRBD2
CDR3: CASRSTGTSSGEQFF
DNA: TGTGCCAGCAGGTCCACCGGGACTAGCTCCGGTGAGCAGTTCTTC

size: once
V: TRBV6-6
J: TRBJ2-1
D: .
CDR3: CASSYSANLNYNEQFF
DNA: TGTGCCAGCAGTTACTCCGCAAACTTGAACTACAATGAGCAGTTCTTC

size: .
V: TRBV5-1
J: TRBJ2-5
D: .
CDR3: CASSLDETQYF
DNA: TGCGCCAGCAGCTTGGATGAGACCCAGTACTTC

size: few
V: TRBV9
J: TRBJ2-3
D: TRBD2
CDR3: CASSVEGGSWDTQYF
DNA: TGTGCCAGCAGCGTAGAAGGCGGGAGTTGGGATACGCAGTATTTT

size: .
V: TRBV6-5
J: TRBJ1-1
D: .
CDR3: CASSYTDLNTEAFF
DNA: TGTGCCAGCAGTTACACGGATCTAAACACTGAAGCTTTCTTT

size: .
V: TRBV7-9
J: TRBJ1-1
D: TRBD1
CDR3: CASSLPGGSSTEAFF
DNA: TGTGCCAGCAGTTTGCCAGGGGGTTCGAGCACTGAAGCTTTCTTT

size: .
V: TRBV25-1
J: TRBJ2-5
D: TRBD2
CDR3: CASSEWAGGRNGEQYF
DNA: TGTGCCAGCAGTGAATGGGCGGGCGGGAGGAATGGAGAGCAGTACTTC

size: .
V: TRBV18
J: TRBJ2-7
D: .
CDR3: CASSPPTQVGEQYF
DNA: TGTGCCAGCTCACCACCAACTCAGGTTGGCGAGCAGTACTTC

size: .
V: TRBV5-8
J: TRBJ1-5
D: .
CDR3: CASSLVRVSFSNQPQHF
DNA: TGTGCCAGCAGCTTGGTACGAGTGAGCTTTAGCAATCAGCCCCAGCATTTT

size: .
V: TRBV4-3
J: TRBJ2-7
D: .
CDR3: CASSQGDTSSYEQYF
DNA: TGCGCCAGCAGCCAAGGCGACACTAGCTCCTACGAGCAGTACTTC

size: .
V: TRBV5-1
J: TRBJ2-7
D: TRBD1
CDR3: CASSTGQGKSYEQYF
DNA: TGCGCCAGCAGCACGGGACAGGGTAAATCCTACGAGCAGTACTTC

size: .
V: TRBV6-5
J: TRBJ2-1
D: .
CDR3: CASSTNPREEQFF
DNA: TGTGCCAGCAGCACGAATCCCCGGGAGGAGCAGTTCTTC

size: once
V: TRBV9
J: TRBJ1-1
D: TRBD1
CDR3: CASSYYDRVNTEAFF
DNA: TGTGCCAGCAGCTACTACGACAGGGTAAACACTGAAGCTTTCTTT

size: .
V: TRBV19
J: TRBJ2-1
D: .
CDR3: CASMTSGVRSEQFF
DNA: TGTGCCAGTATGACTAGTGGGGTGCGGAGTGAGCAGTTCTTC

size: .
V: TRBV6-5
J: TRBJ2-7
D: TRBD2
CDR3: CASSYSPSGQYEQYF
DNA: TGTGCCAGCAGTTACTCCCCTAGCGGGCAGTACGAGCAGTACTTC

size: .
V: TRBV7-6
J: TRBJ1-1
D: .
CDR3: CASSLTGTTNTEAFF
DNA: TGTGCCAGCAGCTTAACCGGGACCACGAACACTGAAGCTTTCTTT

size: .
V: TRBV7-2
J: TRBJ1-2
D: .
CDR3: CASSLGQFYGYTF
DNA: TGTGCCAGCAGCTTAGGACAGTTCTATGGCTACACCTTC

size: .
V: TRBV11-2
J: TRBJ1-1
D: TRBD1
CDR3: CASSSMGQGWNTEAFF
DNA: TGTGCCAGCAGCTCCATGGGACAGGGATGGAACACTGAAGCTTTCTTT

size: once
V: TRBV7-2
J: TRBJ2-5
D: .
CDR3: CASSPPAREETQYF
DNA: TGTGCCAGCAGCCCCCCGGCTAGAGAAGAGACCCAGTACTTC

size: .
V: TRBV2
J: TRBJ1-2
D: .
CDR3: CASSDRGHYGYTF
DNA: TGTGCCAGCAGTGACAGGGGCCACTATGGCTACACCTTC

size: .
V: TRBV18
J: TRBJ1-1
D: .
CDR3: CASSPIENTEAFF
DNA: TGTGCCAGCTCACCTATTGAGAACACTGAAGCTTTCTTT

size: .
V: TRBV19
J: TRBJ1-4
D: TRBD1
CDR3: CASSTQGGREKLFF
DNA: TGTGCCAGTAGTACACAGGGGGGCCGGGAAAAACTGTTTTTT

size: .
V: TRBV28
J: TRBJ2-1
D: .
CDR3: CASRDQGDEQFF
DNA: TGTGCCAGCAGAGACCAGGGAGATGAGCAGTTCTTC

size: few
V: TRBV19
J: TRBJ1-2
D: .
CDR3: CASSITGVYTF
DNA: TGTGCCAGTAGTATCACAGGAGTCTACACCTTC

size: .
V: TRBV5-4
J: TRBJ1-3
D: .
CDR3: CASSLERRQELQGNTIYF
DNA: TGTGCCAGCAGCTTGGAACGTAGACAGGAGCTTCAAGGAAACACCATATATTTT

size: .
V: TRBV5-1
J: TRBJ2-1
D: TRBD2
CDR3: CASSVRLAGEQFF
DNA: TGCGCCAGCAGCGTGAGACTAGCAGGCGAGCAGTTCTTC

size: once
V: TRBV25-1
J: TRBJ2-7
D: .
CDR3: CASTENQLEQYF
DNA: TGTGCCAGCACCGAGAATCAGCTTGAGCAGTACTTC

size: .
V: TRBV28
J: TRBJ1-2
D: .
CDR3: CASSYGGFYGYTF
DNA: TGTGCCAGCAGCTACGGAGGTTTCTATGGCTACACCTTC

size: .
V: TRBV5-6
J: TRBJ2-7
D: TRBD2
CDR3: CASTKRRTSETYEQYF
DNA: TGTGCCAGCACCAAACGCCGGACTAGCGAGACCTACGAGCAGTACTTC

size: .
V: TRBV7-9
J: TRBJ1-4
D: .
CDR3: CASSLRQYRQGNEKLFF
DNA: TGTGCCAGCAGCTTACGACAATACAGGCAAGGGAATGAAAAACTGTTTTTT

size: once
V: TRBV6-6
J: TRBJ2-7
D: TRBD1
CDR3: CASRDGDRVHEQYF
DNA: TGTGCCAGCAGAGACGGGGACAGGGTACACGAGCAGTACTTC

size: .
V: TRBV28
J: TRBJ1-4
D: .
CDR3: CASRGGSEKLFF
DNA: TGTGCCAGCAGGGGCGGGAGTGAAAAACTGTTTTTT

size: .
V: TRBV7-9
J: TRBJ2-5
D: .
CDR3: CANSFRDGETQYF
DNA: TGTGCCAACAGCTTCAGGGACGGAGAGACCCAGTACTTC

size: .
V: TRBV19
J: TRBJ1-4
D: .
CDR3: CASSNQGWANEKLFF
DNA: TGTGCCAGTAGTAACCAGGGATGGGCTAATGAAAAACTGTTTTTT

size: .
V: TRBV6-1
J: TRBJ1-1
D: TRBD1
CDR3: CASSRQGKAEAFF
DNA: TGTGCCAGCAGCCGACAGGGGAAAGCTGAAGCTTTCTTT

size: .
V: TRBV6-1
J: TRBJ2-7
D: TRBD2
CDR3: CASTAGGWFWDEQYF
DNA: TGTGCCAGCACCGCCGGGGGGTGGTTTTGGGACGAGCAGTACTTC

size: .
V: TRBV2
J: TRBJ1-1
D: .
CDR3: CASGRDPNTEAFF
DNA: TGTGCCAGCGGCCGGGACCCGAACACTGAAGCTTTCTTT

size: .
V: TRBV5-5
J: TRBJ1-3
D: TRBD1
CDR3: CASSLTGEEGNTIYF
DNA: TGTGCCAGCAGCTTAACAGGGGAAGAAGGAAACACCATATATTTT

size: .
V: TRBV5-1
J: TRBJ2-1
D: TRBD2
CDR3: CASSLGLTSGRGSNEQFF
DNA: TGCGCCAGCAGCTTGGGGCTCACTAGCGGGAGAGGCTCCAATGAGCAGTTCTTC

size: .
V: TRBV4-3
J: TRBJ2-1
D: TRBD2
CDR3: CASSPKTSGSYNEQFF
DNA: TGCGCCAGCAGCCCAAAGACTAGCGGGAGCTACAATGAGCAGTTCTTC

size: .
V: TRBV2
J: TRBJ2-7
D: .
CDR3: CASFQVHYEQYF
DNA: TGTGCCAGCTTCCAAGTCCACTACGAGCAGTACTTC

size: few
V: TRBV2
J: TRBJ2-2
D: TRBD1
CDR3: CASMRTGVTGELFF
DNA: TGTGCCAGCATGAGGACAGGGGTCACCGGGGAGCTGTTTTTT

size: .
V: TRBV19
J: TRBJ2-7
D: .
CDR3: CASSIASAYEQYF
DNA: TGTGCCAGTAGTATAGCTAGCGCCTACGAGCAGTACTTC

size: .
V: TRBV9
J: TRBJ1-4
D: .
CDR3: CASSKMGGEEKLFF
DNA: TGTGCCAGCAGTAAAATGGGGGGGGAAGAAAAACTGTTTTTT

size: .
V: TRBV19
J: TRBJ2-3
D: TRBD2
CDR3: CASSKRLAGGSDTQYF
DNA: TGTGCCAGTAGTAAACGGCTAGCGGGAGGTTCGGATACGCAGTATTTT

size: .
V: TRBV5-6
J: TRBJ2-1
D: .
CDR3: CASSFPAGSNNEQFF
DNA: TGTGCCAGCAGCTTCCCTGCCGGGAGCAACAATGAGCAGTTCTTC

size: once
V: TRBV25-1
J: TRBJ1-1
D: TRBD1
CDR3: CAITGQGPTEAFF
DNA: TGTGCCATTACTGGACAGGGGCCCACTGAAGCTTTCTTT

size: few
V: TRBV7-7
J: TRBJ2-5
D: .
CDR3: CASSPTGGGETQYF
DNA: TGTGCTAGCAGCCCCACGGGTGGAGGGGAGACCCAGTACTTC

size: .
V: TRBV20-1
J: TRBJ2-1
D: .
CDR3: CSASSQLQFF
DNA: TGCAGTGCTAGCTCCCAGTTGCAGTTCTTC

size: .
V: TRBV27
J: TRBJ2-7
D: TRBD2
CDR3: CASSLRGRQGGLAGGPGSSYEQYF
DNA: TGTGCCAGCAGTTTGAGGGGCAGACAGGGAGGACTAGCGGGAGGGCCTGGTTCTTCCTACGAGCAGTACTTC

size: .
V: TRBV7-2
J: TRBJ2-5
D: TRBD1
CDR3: CASSLDYWTGKETQYF
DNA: TGTGCCAGCAGCTTAGACTACTGGACAGGGAAAGAGACCCAGTACTTC

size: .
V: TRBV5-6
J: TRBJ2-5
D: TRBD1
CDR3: CASSFRGRGETQYF
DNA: TGTGCCAGCAGCTTCAGGGGGCGCGGAGAGACCCAGTACTTC